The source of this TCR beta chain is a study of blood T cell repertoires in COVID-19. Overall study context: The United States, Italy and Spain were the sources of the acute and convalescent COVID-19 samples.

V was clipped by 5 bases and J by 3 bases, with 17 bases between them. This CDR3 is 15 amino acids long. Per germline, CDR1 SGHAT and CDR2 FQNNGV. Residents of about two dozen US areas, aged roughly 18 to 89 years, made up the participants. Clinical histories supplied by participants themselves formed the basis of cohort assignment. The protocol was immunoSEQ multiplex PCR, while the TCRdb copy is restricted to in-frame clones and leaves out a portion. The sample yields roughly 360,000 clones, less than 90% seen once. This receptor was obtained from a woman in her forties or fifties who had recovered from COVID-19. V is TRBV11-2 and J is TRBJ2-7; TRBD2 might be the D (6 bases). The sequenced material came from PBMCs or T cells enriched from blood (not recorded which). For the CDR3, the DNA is TGTGCCAGCAGCCCTCGGGTAGCGGTATACTACGAGCAGTACTTC. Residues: CASSPRVAVYYEQYF.